Here is one T cell receptor (beta chain) with its context. What it binds is unknown. Combining a sample-barcoded 5' primer with a J-beta primer mix, a second PCR ran for about 7 to 11 cycles. Each cDNA molecule received a tag from a template-switch adaptor that had 12 random nucleotides. TCRdb reprocessed the 5' RACE reads via MiXCR and lists one record per CDR3 protein. This repertoire shows 800,000 to 1,000,000 distinct CDR3 sequences, 45% to 50% found once; its top ten account for under 15%. The data derive from a study of blood T cells in healthy people across ages. Overall study findings and caveats: Long-lived donors had more naive CD4+ cells and higher diversity than aged donors. Leaving the PBMCs unsorted stopped any conclusive comparison of naive versus antigen-experienced cells.

Germline V gives CDR1 LGHNA, CDR2 YNFKEQ. There are 16 residues in the CDR3. V was trimmed by 0 bases and J by 5 bases, leaving 11 bases between them. Every sample had a minimum of 6.5 million PBMCs isolated. The sequence derives from a man aged 25-40 years in good health. The sequenced sample was blood. The V and J genes are TRBV4-2 and TRBJ1-6; possible D gene TRBD1, 6 bases. The CDR3 sequence: CASSQDGQGNNSPLHF. The DNA for the CDR3 is TGTGCCAGCAGCCAAGATGGGCAGGGGAATAATTCACCCCTCCACTTT.